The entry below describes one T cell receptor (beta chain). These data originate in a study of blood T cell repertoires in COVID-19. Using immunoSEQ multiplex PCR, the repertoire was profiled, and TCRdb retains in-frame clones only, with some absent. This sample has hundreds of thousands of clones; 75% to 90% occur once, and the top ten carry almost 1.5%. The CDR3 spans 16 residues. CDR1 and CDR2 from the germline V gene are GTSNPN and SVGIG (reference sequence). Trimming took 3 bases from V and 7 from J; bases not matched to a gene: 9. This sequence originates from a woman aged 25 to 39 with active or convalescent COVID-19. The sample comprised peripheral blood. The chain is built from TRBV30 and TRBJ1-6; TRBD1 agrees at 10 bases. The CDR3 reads CAWSRGDRGRNSPLHF. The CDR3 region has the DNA TGTGCCTGGAGCCGCGGGGACAGGGGACGGAATTCACCCCTCCACTTT.